This T cell receptor beta chain stems from a study of vaccination effects on CD4 cells after COVID-19. Whole-study results and caveats: Among infection- and vaccine-induced clones, marked clonal contraction occurred late after vaccination.

Germline CDR1 reads SGHKS; CDR2 reads YYEKEE (reference sequence). The CDR3 covers 13 residues. The V and J ends lost 3 bases and 6 bases, in that order; junction bases with no gene match: 5. With regard to this clone: As yet, its antigen is unknown.

Libraries were prepared by immunoSEQ multiplex PCR; TCRdb keeps only in-frame clonotypes and omits some of them. The sample gives 40,000 to 50,000 clones, more than 65% of which show up once; about 10% is in the top ten. Culture proceeded for approximately 10 days, and CD4+ T cells were then isolated. Either the BNT162b2 or mRNA-1273 vaccine was given to participants in two doses. The study found no prior SARS-CoV-2 infection in the vaccine recipients, who tested negative for nucleocapsid antibodies. Half the medium was replaced with IL-2 medium on days 3 and 7. The origin of this receptor is a human donor who received a COVID-19 vaccine. Sequenced material: CD4+ T cells from PBMCs cultured without peptide, taken after COVID-19 vaccination. V gene TRBV5-5 combines with J gene TRBJ2-7; TRBD1 matches 8 bases. CDR3 amino acids: CASSSPTGAEQYF. The CDR3 DNA reads as TGTGCCAGCAGCTCGCCGACAGGGGCCGAGCAGTACTTC.